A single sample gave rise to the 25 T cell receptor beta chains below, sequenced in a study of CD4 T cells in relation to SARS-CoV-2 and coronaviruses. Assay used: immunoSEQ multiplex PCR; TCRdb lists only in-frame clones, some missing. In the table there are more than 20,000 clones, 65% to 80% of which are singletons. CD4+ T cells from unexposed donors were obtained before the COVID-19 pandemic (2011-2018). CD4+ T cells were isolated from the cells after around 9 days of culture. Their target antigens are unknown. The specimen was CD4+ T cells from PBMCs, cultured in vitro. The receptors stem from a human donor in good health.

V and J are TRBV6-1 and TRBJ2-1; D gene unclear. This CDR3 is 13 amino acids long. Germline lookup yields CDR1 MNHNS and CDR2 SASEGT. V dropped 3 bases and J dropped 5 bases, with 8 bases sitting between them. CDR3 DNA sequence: TGTGCCAGCAGTGAGGGCGGAAACAATGAGCAGTTCTTC. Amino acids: CASSEGGNNEQFF.

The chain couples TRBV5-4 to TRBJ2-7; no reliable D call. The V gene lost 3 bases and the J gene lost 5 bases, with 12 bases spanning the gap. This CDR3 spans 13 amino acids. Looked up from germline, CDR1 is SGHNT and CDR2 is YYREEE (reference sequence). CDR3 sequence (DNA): TGTGCCAGCAGCTCCTGGAGAAGCCACGAGCAGTACTTC. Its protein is CASSSWRSHEQYF.

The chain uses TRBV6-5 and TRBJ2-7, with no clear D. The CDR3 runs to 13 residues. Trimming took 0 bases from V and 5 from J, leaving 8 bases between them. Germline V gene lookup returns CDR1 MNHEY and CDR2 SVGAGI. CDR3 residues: CASSYSKGDEQYF. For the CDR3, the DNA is TGTGCCAGCAGTTACTCGAAAGGAGACGAGCAGTACTTC.

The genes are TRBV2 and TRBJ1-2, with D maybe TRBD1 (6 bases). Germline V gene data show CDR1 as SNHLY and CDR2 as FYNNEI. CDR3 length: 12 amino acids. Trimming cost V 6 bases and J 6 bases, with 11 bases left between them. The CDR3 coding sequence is TGTGCCAGCAGCACAGGGTTTGATGGCTACACCTTC. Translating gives CASSTGFDGYTF.

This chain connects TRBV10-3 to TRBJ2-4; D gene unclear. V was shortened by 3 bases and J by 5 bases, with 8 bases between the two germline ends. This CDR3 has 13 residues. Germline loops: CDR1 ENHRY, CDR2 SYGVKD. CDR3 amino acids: CAISEGNENIQYF. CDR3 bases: TGTGCCATCAGTGAAGGGAATGAAAACATTCAGTACTTC.

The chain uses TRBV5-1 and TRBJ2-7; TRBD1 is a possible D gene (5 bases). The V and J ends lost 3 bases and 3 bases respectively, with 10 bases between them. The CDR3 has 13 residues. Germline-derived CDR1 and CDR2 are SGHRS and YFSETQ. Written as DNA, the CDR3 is TGCGCCAGCAGCTCCGACAGTGTCTACGAGCAGTACTTC. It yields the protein CASSSDSVYEQYF.

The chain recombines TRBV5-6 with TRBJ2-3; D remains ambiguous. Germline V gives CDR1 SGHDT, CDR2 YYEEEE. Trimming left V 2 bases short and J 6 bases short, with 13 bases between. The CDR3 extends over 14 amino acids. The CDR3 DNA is TGTGCCAGCAGCTTTTCTTCCGCCTCCGATACGCAGTATTTT. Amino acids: CASSFSSASDTQYF.

The CDR3 spells CASSVAAGHQETQYF. CDR3 in DNA: TGTGCCAGCAGCGTAGCGGCAGGACATCAAGAGACCCAGTACTTC. The chain couples TRBV9 to TRBJ2-5, with a tentative D call TRBD1 (5 bases). The CDR3 contains 15 residues. Trimming took 0 bases from V and 2 from J, leaving 11 bases between them. The germline gives CDR1 SGDLS, CDR2 YYNGEE.

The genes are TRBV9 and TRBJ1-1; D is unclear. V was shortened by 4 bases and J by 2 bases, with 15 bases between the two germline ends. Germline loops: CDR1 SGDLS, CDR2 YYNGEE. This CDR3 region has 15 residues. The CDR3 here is CASSSTREANTEAFF. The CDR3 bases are TGTGCCAGCAGCTCGACGAGGGAGGCTAACACTGAAGCTTTCTTT.

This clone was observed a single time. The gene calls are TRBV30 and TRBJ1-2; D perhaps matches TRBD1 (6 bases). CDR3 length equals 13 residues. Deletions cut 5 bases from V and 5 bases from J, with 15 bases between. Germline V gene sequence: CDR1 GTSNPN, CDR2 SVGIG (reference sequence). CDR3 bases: TGTGCCTGGGCTCGGACAGATTTTTATGGCTACACCTTC. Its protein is CAWARTDFYGYTF.

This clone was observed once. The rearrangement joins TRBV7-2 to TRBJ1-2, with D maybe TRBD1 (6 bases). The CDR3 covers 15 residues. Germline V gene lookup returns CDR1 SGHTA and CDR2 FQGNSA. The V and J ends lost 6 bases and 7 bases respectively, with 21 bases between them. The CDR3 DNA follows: TGTGCCAGCAGGCCAAGGGAGTACAGGGTTGGTGGCTACACCTTC. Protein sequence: CASRPREYRVGGYTF.

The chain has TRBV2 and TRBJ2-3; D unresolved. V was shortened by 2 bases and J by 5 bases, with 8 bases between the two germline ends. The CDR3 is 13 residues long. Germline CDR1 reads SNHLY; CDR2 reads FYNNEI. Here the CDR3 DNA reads TGTGCCAGCAGTGAAACGGACGTAGATACGCAGTATTTT. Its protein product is CASSETDVDTQYF.

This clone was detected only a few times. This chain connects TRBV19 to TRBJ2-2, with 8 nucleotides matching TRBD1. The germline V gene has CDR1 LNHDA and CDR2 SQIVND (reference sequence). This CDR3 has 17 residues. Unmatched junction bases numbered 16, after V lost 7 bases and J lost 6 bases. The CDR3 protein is CASTPYQGATIAGELFF. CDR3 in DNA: TGTGCCAGTACCCCTTACCAGGGGGCTACCATTGCCGGGGAGCTGTTTTTT.

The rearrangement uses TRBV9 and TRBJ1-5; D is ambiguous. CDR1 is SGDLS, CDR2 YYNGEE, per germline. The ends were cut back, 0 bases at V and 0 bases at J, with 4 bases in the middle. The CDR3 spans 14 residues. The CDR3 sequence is CASSVGYSNQPQHF. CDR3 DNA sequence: TGTGCCAGCAGCGTAGGGTATAGCAATCAGCCCCAGCATTTT.

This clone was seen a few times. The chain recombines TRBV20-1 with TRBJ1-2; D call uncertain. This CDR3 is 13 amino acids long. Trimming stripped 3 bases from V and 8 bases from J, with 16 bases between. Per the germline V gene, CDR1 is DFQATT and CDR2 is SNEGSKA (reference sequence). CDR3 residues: CSASEAGELGYTF. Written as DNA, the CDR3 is TGCAGTGCTAGTGAGGCCGGGGAGTTAGGCTACACCTTC.

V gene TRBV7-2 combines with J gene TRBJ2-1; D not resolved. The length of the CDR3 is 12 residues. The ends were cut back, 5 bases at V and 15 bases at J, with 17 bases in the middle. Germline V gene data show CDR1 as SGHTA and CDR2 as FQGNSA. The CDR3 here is CASSPMFKDPFF. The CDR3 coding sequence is TGTGCCAGCAGCCCCATGTTCAAGGATCCGTTCTTC.

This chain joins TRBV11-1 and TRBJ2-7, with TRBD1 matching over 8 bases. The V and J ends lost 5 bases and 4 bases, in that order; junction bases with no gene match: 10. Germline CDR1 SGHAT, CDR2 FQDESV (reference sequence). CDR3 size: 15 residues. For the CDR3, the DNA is TGTGCCAGCAGCCTCACGGGACAGGTCGCGTACGAGCAGTACTTC. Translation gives CASSLTGQVAYEQYF. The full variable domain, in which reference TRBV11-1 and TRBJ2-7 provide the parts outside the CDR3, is EAEVAQSPRYKITEKSQAVAFWCDPISGHATLYWYRQILGQGPELLVQFQDESVVDDSQLPKDRFSAERLKGVDSTLKIQPAELGDSAMYLCASSLTGQVAYEQYFGPGTRLTVT.

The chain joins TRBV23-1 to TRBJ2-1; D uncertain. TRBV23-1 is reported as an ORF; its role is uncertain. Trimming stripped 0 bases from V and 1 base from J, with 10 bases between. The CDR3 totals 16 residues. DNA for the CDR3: TGCGCCAGCAGTCAATCTTGGGCCGATTCCTACAATGAGCAGTTCTTC. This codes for CASSQSWADSYNEQFF.

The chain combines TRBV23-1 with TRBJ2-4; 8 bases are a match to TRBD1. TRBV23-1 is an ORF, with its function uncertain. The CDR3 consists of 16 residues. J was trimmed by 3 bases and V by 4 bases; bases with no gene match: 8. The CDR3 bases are TGCGCCAGCAGTCGCGGGCGAACAGGGGGCAAAAACATTCAGTACTTC. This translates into CASSRGRTGGKNIQYF.

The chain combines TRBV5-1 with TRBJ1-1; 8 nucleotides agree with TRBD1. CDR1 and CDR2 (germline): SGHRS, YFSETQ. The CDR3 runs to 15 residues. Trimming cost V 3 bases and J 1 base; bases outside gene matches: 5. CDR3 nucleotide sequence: TGCGCCAGCAGCTACAGACAGGGGTCGAACACTGAAGCTTTCTTT. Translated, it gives CASSYRQGSNTEAFF.

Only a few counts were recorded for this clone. CDR3 nucleotides: TGTGCCAGCAGCCTGACCCCGGGACAGGGTCCTGGCTACACCTTC. It translates to CASSLTPGQGPGYTF. V is TRBV3-1 (or the pseudogene TRBV3-2) and J is TRBJ1-2; 9 bases line up with TRBD1. This CDR3 has 15 amino acids. Germline V gene data show CDR1 as LGHDT and CDR2 as YNNKEL (reference sequence). J was trimmed by 7 bases and V by 4 bases; bases with no gene match: 10.

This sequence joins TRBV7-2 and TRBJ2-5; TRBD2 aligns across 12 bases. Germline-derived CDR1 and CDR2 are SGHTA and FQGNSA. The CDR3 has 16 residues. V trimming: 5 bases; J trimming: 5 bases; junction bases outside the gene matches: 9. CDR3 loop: CASSPSRGLAGETQYF. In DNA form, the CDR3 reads TGTGCCAGCAGCCCTAGTCGGGGACTAGCGGGCGAGACCCAGTACTTC.

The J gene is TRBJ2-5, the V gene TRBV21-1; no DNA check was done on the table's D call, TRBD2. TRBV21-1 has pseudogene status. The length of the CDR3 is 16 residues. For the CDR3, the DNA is TGTGCCAGCAGTTATAACCCGACTAGCGTTATAGAGACCCAGTACTTC. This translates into CASSYNPTSVIETQYF.

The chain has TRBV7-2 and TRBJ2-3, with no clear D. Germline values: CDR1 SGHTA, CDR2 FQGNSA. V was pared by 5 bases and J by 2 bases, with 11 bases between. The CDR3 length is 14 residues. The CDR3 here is CASSPERYTDTQYF. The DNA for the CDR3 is TGTGCCAGCAGCCCCGAGAGATACACAGATACGCAGTATTTT.

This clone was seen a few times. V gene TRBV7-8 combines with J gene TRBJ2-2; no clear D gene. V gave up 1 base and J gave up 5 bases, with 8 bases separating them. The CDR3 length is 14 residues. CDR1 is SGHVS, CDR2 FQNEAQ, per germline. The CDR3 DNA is TGTGCCAGCAGCTTAGGGATTTGGACCGGGGAGCTGTTTTTT. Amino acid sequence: CASSLGIWTGELFF.